This entry lists 15 T cell receptor beta chains sequenced from one sample in a study of HIV-infected patients and healthy controls. TCRdb re-called the 5' RACE reads through MiXCR, storing one row per CDR3 protein. The repertoire holds around 62,000 distinct CDR3 sequences, with roughly a fifth as singletons. The sequenced sample consisted of CD4+ T cells from blood. The receptors come from a human donor in good health.

This clonotype showed up many times. This chain connects TRBV29-1 to TRBJ2-4, with D unresolved. The CDR3 totals 13 residues. From germline, CDR1 is SQVTM and CDR2 ANQGSEA. Trimming cost V 1 base and J 0 bases, with 4 bases left between them. DNA for the CDR3: TGCAGCGTTGAAGCGACAGCCAAAAACATTCAGTACTTC. Protein product: CSVEATAKNIQYF.

This clonotype was detected many times. This chain connects TRBV5-1 to TRBJ2-5, with unresolved D. Germline V gene lookup returns CDR1 SGHRS and CDR2 YFSETQ. Deletions cut 0 bases from V and 5 bases from J, with 14 bases between. This CDR3 region has 15 residues. The CDR3 DNA is TGCGCCAGCAGCTTGGGGCTACCTAGAGAGGAGACCCAGTACTTC. Amino acids: CASSLGLPREETQYF.

This clonotype was seen repeatedly, ten times or more. In DNA, the CDR3 is TGTGCCAGCAGTACCGACAGTAGTGGCACTGAAGCTTTCTTT. It encodes CASSTDSSGTEAFF. V gene TRBV6-5 combines with J gene TRBJ1-1; D perhaps matches TRBD1 (5 bases). V lost 5 bases and J lost 4, with 14 bases in between. Germline V CDR1 and CDR2: MNHEY, SVGAGI. The CDR3 contains 14 residues.

This clonotype was counted a few times. This chain joins TRBV6-5 and TRBJ2-7; the D gene is possibly TRBD2 (6 bases). The germline V gene encodes CDR1 MNHEY and CDR2 SVGAGI. V gave up 2 bases and J gave up 6 bases, with 17 bases separating them. The CDR3 length is 15 residues. CDR3: CASSYGTWTISEQYF. CDR3 bases: TGTGCCAGCAGTTACGGAACCTGGACTATCTCCGAGCAGTACTTC.

This clonotype was found many times. The chain couples TRBV4-1 to TRBJ1-1, with 7 bases that match TRBD1. V dropped 1 base and J dropped 10; count of bases not matched to a gene: 15. Germline CDR1 reads MGHRA; CDR2 reads YSYEKL. CDR3 size: 16 residues. As DNA, the CDR3 is TGCGCCAGCAGCCAAGGTCAGGAACTACAGGGGTCTGGAGCTTTCTTT. Translating gives CASSQGQELQGSGAFF.

The chain has TRBV11-1 and TRBJ2-7; D gene ambiguous. The length of the CDR3 is 13 residues. V was clipped by 6 bases and J by 2 bases, with 11 bases between them. Germline CDR1 reads SGHAT; CDR2 reads FQDESV (reference sequence). This CDR3 is CASSSRVPYEQYF. The CDR3 DNA sequence: TGTGCCAGCAGTTCACGGGTTCCCTACGAGCAGTACTTC.

The table lists this clonotype with many counts. The chain employs TRBV29-1 and TRBJ1-5; no definite D call. The germline V gene encodes CDR1 SQVTM and CDR2 ANQGSEA. The ends were cut back, 7 bases at V and 4 bases at J, with 14 bases in the middle. This CDR3 region has 13 residues. The CDR3 loop reads CSAADGINQPQHF. The CDR3 coding sequence is TGCAGCGCCGCGGACGGAATTAATCAGCCCCAGCATTTT.

This clonotype was observed many times. The chain recombines TRBV29-1 with TRBJ2-1, with 7 bases that match TRBD2. This CDR3 contains 16 residues. V trimming: 0 bases; J trimming: 8 bases; junction bases outside the gene matches: 13. Germline assignment: CDR1 SQVTM and CDR2 ANQGSEA. The chain's CDR3 is CSVEELGLLARDEQFF. The CDR3, as DNA: TGCAGCGTTGAAGAGCTGGGACTACTAGCTAGGGATGAGCAGTTCTTC.

The V gene is TRBV29-1, the J gene TRBJ2-3; 12 bases are shared with TRBD1. Trimming cost V 6 bases and J 0 bases; bases outside gene matches: 19. From germline, CDR1 is SQVTM and CDR2 ANQGSEA. This CDR3 is built from 20 residues. The CDR3 protein is CSVLRDRGRARRVSTDTQYF. In DNA form, the CDR3 reads TGCAGCGTCCTCCGGGACAGGGGGCGCGCGAGGAGGGTGAGCACAGATACGCAGTATTTT.

A word on this clonotype: A junction end diverges from the germline sequence, so it may reflect a read error. The rearrangement joins TRBV12-3 or TRBV12-4 to TRBJ2-2, with 8 bases identical to TRBD1. The CDR3 has 13 amino acids. The CDR3 region has the DNA TGTGCCGGCAGGGGGCAGGACACCGGGGAGCTGTTTTTT. Translation gives CAGRGQDTGELFF.

This clonotype was counted ten times or more. The genes are TRBV29-1 and TRBJ2-4; 7 bases are a match to TRBD1. The germline V gene has CDR1 SQVTM and CDR2 ANQGSEA. Losses at the gene ends were 6 bases for V and 0 bases for J; bases not matched to a gene: 8. The CDR3 spans 15 residues. The CDR3 sequence: CSVQTGAVAKNIQYF. The DNA for the CDR3 is TGCAGCGTACAAACAGGGGCCGTAGCCAAAAACATTCAGTACTTC.

This clonotype was counted many times. CDR3 region: CASSFERQETQYF. CDR3 DNA: TGTGCCAGCAGCTTCGAGAGGCAAGAGACCCAGTACTTC. The gene calls are TRBV11-1 and TRBJ2-5; no clear D. V lost 3 bases and J lost 2, with 7 bases in between. The CDR3 sequence is 13 residues long. Germline V gene data show CDR1 as SGHAT and CDR2 as FQDESV (reference sequence).

V and J are TRBV18 and TRBJ1-2, with D possibly matching TRBD1 (6 bases). This CDR3 comprises 15 residues. In germline, CDR1 is KGHSH, CDR2 LQKENI. V lost 6 bases and J lost 4, with 18 bases in between. The CDR3 region is CASSWTESTVYGYTF. CDR3 DNA: TGTGCCAGCTCGTGGACAGAATCTACTGTCTATGGCTACACCTTC.

The rearrangement uses TRBV6-6 and TRBJ2-4, with 10 bases lining up with TRBD1. J lost 8 bases, V lost 7 bases, and 2 bases had no gene match. The CDR3 has 12 residues. In germline, CDR1 is MNHNY, CDR2 SVGAGI (reference sequence). As DNA, the CDR3 is TGTGCCAGCATAGGGACAGGGGACATTCAGTACTTC. Translating it yields CASIGTGDIQYF.

The genes are TRBV21-1 and TRBJ1-3; TRBD1, the table's D call, lacks a check against the DNA. TRBV21-1 is classified as a pseudogene. The CDR3 consists of 16 residues. This CDR3 reads CASSKGQFESGNTIYF. In DNA, the CDR3 is TGTGCCAGCAGCAAAGGACAGTTTGAGTCTGGAAACACCATATATTTT.